The source of this T cell receptor beta chain is a study of persistence of HIV-infected CD4 T cells. The immunoSEQ assay was version 4, run in survey mode. The table came from immunoSEQ multiplex PCR; TCRdb's copy has only in-frame clones and leaves some out. The table records around 35,000 clones, 80% to 85% of them present only once. V trimming: 0 bases; J trimming: 4 bases; junction bases outside the gene matches: 3. The CDR3 covers 14 residues. The V gene's germline CDR1 is PRHDT and CDR2 FYEKMQ (reference sequence). Overlapping HIV-1 Gag 15-mer peptides at approximately 0.96 ug per peptide per mL were used. CD40L-negative CD69-negative CD45RO-high memory CD4+ T cells were sorted as populations depleted of antigen-responding cells. This clone was picked up one time. What it binds is not known.

The chain joins TRBV13 to TRBJ2-7, with TRBD1 matching over 7 bases. This clonotype originated in an adult with HIV. The donor label of this sample is uncertain. This sample comprised cultured CD4+ T cells from PBMCs, obtained from a patient who received antiretroviral therapy. In nucleotides, the CDR3 is TGTGCCAGCAGCTTAGGGGGCAGGGGGTACGAGCAGTACGTC. Its protein product is CASSLGGRGYEQYV.